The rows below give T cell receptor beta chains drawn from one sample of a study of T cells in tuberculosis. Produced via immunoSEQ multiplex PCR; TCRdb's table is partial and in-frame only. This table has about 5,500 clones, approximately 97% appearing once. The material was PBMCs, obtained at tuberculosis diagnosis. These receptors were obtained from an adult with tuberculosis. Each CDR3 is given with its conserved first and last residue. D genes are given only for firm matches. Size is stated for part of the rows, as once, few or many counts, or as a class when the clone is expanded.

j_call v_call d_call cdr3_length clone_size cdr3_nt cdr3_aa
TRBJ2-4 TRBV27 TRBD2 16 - TGTGCCAGCAGTATCTCAACTAGCGCTCTTGGAAACATTCAGTACTTC CASSISTSALGNIQYF
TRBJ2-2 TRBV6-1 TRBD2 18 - TGTGCCAGCAGTGAACGCGTCACTAGCGGGGGGAGGACCGGGGAGCTGTTTTTT CASSERVTSGGRTGELFF
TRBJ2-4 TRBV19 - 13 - TGTGCCAGTAGTATCTATCCAGCGGACATTCAGTACTTC CASSIYPADIQYF
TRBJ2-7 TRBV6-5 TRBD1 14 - TGTGCCAGCAGACCTACGACAGGGACCTACGAGCAGTACTTC CASRPTTGTYEQYF
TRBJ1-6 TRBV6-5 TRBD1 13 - TGTGCCAGCAGCCCGGGACAGAGTTCACCCCTCCACTTT CASSPGQSSPLHF
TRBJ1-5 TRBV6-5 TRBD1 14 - TGTGCCAGCAGTTACGGGACAGGGGTTCAGCCCCAGCATTTT CASSYGTGVQPQHF
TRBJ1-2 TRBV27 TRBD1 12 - TGTGCCAGCAGTTTCCTCGGGACAGCCTACACCTTC CASSFLGTAYTF
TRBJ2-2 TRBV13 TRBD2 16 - TGTGCCAGCAGCTGGACTAGCGGGGGGGCCGACGGGGAGCTGTTTTTT CASSWTSGGADGELFF
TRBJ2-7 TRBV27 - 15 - TGTGCCAGCGGGTCCTTGGAGGGCTCACCCTACGAGCAGTACTTC CASGSLEGSPYEQYF
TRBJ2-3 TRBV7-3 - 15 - TGTGCCAGCAGTTCCGGCGGGTTAAGCACAGATACGCAGTATTTT CASSSGGLSTDTQYF
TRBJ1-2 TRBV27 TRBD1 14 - TGTGCCAGCAGCCCCCCTGACAGGGGCTATGGCTACACCTTC CASSPPDRGYGYTF
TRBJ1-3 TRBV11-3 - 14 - TGTGCCAGCAGCTCCCGGGACACCGGCAACACCATATATTTT CASSSRDTGNTIYF
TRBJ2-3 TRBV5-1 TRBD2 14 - TGCGCCACCCAGGGCGGGGGTAGCACAGATACGCAGTATTTT CATQGGGSTDTQYF
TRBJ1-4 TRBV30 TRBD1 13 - TGTGCCTGGCAACAGGGGACTAATGAAAAACTGTTTTTT CAWQQGTNEKLFF
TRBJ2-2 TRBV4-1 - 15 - TGCGCCAGCAGCCAAGAGGAGCACCACACCGGGGAGCTGTTTTTT CASSQEEHHTGELFF
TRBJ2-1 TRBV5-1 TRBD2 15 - TGCGCCAGCAGCCCTAGCGGGGAAGGCTACAATGAGCAGTTCTTC CASSPSGEGYNEQFF
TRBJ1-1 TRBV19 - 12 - TGTGCCAGTAGTCATTTCAGGAATGAAGCTTTCTTT CASSHFRNEAFF
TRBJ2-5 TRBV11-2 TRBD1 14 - TGTGCCAGCAGCTTAGGAGGGGGCTCAGAGACCCAGTACTTC CASSLGGGSETQYF
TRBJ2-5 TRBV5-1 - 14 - TGCGCCAGCAGCTTGGAGGCTAGCGAAGAGACCCAGTACTTC CASSLEASEETQYF
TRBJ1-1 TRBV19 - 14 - TGTGCCAGTAGATGGGGGGGCTTGAACACTGAAGCTTTCTTT CASRWGGLNTEAFF
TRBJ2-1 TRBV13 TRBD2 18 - TGTGCCAGCAGCTTAGATGGTAGTAGCGGGGGACATTACAATGAGCAGTTCTTC CASSLDGSSGGHYNEQFF
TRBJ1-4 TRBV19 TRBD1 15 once TGTGCCAGTAGTGGGGTGGACAGGGCCAATGAAAAACTGTTTTTT CASSGVDRANEKLFF
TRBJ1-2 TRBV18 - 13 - TGTGCCAGCTCACCCCGGGATCTCTATGGCTACACCTTC CASSPRDLYGYTF
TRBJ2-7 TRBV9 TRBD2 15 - TGTGCCAGCAGCGTTAGCGGGGGGAGCTCCTACGAGCAGTACTTC CASSVSGGSSYEQYF
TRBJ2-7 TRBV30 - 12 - TGTGCCTGGAGTGACAGGGTGGGGGAGCAGTACTTC CAWSDRVGEQYF
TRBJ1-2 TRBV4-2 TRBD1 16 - TGTGCCAGCAGCCAAGTAGGCGACAGGGGAGGTTATGGCTACACCTTC CASSQVGDRGGYGYTF
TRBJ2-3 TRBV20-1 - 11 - TGCAGTGCTAGCCCCCGTGATACGCAGTATTTT CSASPRDTQYF
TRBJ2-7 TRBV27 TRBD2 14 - TGTGCCAGCAGTTTAGGTAGCGGGAGCCACGAGCAGTACTTC CASSLGSGSHEQYF
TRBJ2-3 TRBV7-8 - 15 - TGTGCCAGCACTAGTCCCGGACTGTCCACAGATACGCAGTATTTT CASTSPGLSTDTQYF
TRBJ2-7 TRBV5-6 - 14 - TGTGCCAGCAGCTCCTTGGACTTGGCCTACGAGCAGTACTTC CASSSLDLAYEQYF
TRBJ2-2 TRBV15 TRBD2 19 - TGTGCCACCAGCAGAGATTTCTCAAGGGCGGGAGGGCCCACCGGGGAGCTGTTTTTT CATSRDFSRAGGPTGELFF
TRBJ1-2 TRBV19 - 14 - TGTGCCAGTAGTTCCGGGGTCCACCTCTATGGCTACACCTTC CASSSGVHLYGYTF
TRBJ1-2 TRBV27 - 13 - TGTGCCAGCAGTTTCAGCAGGGACTATGGCTACACCTTC CASSFSRDYGYTF
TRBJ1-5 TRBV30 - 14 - TGTGCCTGGTCACAAGGACACAGCAATCAGCCCCAGCATTTT CAWSQGHSNQPQHF
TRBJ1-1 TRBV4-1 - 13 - TGCGCCAGCAGCCACGGAGGGAACACTGAAGCTTTCTTT CASSHGGNTEAFF
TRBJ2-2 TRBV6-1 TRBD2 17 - TGTGCCAGCAGTGAATGGCTAGCGGGAGAAGTTGGCGGGGAGCTGTTTTTT CASSEWLAGEVGGELFF
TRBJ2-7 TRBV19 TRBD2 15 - TGTGCCAGTAGTATAGTACTAGCGGGAGCACGGGAGCAGTACTTC CASSIVLAGAREQYF
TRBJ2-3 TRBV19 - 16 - TGTGCCAGTAGTATGTTCAGGGGTGTTGGCACAGATACGCAGTATTTT CASSMFRGVGTDTQYF
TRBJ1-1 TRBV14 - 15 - TGTGCCAGCAGCCACGGCGGGTTGGGTGACACTGAAGCTTTCTTT CASSHGGLGDTEAFF
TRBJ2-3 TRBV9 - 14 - TGTGCCAGCAGCCCACTGACAGGAGCAGATACGCAGTATTTT CASSPLTGADTQYF
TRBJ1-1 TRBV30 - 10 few TGTGCCTGGAGTGACAGTGAAGCTTTCTTT CAWSDSEAFF
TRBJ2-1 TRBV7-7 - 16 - TGTGCCAGCAGCTCCCATAGCGGAAGCTCCTACAATGAGCAGTTCTTC CASSSHSGSSYNEQFF
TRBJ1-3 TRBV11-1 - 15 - TGTGCCAGCAGCTTGACTGATAACTCTGGAAACACCATATATTTT CASSLTDNSGNTIYF
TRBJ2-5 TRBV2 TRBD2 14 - TGTGCCAGCACTAGCGGACTGTACCAAGAGACCCAGTACTTC CASTSGLYQETQYF
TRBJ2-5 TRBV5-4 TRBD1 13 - TGTGCCAGCAGCCGGGACAGCCAAGAGACCCAGTACTTC CASSRDSQETQYF
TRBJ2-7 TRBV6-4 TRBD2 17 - TGTGCCAGCAACGAGAACGGACTAGCGGGATCAGGTCCCGAGCAGTACTTC CASNENGLAGSGPEQYF
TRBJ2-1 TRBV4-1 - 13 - TGCGCCAGCAGCCAAGTGGGAGACAATGAGCAGTTCTTC CASSQVGDNEQFF
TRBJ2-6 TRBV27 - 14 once TGTGCCACTACGATGTTTCCTGGGGCCAACGTCCTGATTTTC CATTMFPGANVLIF
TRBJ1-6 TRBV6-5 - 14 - TGTGCCAGCAGCCGTCCCTCCTATAATTCACCCCTCCACTTT CASSRPSYNSPLHF
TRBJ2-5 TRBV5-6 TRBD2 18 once TGTGCCAGCAGCTTGGGAAGCTTAGCGGGTCTAATCGAAGAGACCCAGTACTTC CASSLGSLAGLIEETQYF
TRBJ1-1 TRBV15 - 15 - TGTGCCACCAGCCAGAGGGCAGGGACACCCCAAGGAGCTTTCTTT CATSQRAGTPQGAFF
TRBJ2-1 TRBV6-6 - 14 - TGTGCCAGCAGTTACTTACAGGTCCACAATGAGCAGTTCTTC CASSYLQVHNEQFF
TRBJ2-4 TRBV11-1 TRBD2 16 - TGTGCCAGCAGCTTAGGGATAGCGGGGGGCCTAAACATTCAGTACTTC CASSLGIAGGLNIQYF
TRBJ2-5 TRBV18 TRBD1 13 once TGTGCCAGCCGACAGGGCCTCCAAGAGACCCAGTACTTC CASRQGLQETQYF
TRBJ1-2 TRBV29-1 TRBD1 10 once TGCAGCGTTGAGGGACAGGGAGCCCTCTTC CSVEGQGALF
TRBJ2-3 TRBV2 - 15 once TGTGCCAGCACCCGTAGAACAGGGAGCACAGATACGCAGTATTTT CASTRRTGSTDTQYF
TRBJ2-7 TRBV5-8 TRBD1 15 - TGTGCCAGCAGCTTAGGTGGGACAGACCCCTACGAGCAGTACTTC CASSLGGTDPYEQYF
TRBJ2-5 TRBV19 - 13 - TGTGCCAGTAGTACTAGCGCCGCGGAGACCCAGTACTTC CASSTSAAETQYF